The sequence of this T cell receptor beta chain was determined in a study of cytomegalovirus exposure and HLA in healthy donors. The repertoire was sequenced with immunoSEQ multiplex PCR; TCRdb's copy has only in-frame clones and lacks some. The table records nearly 200,000 clones, around 84% of them present only once. The validation cohort, a group of roughly 120 subjects, included the donors and was separate from the roughly 600-subject first cohort. The trim removed 5 bases at V and 0 bases at J, leaving 8 bases unmatched. Germline-derived CDR1 and CDR2 are SGHTA and FQGNSA. The CDR3 loop spans 16 amino acids. As regards this clone: What it binds is not known.

General study findings and limits: The study listed roughly 160 cytomegalovirus-associated TCR beta chains. According to a subsequent analysis, TCR clusters identified in the first cohort showed a tendency to co-occur across the roughly 120 validation repertoires.

Specimen: PBMCs. The V and J genes are TRBV7-2 and TRBJ2-7; 9 bases line up with TRBD2. The sequence was obtained from a woman aged 25 to 39 in good health and CMV-seropositive. This CDR3 is CASSPQAGGLSYEQYF. The CDR3 region has the DNA TGTGCCAGCAGCCCCCAAGCGGGAGGCCTCTCCTACGAGCAGTACTTC.